The 2 T cell receptor beta chains below all came from one sample that was sequenced in a study of cytotoxic CD8 clonotypes in ibrutinib-treated CLL. Libraries were prepared by immunoSEQ multiplex PCR; TCRdb keeps only in-frame clonotypes and omits some of them. This table has more than 70,000 clones, about four fifths appearing once. Sequences were derived from PBMCs, sampled after 12 months of ibrutinib treatment. These receptor sequences come from a human donor with chronic lymphocytic leukemia.

In its sample, this clone was seen a few times. The chain recombines TRBV7-8 with TRBJ2-7; 8 bases are shared with TRBD1. Trimming took 5 bases from V and 4 from J; bases not matched to a gene: 10. The CDR3 extends over 15 amino acids. Germline CDR1 SGHVS, CDR2 FQNEAQ. CDR3 in amino acids: CASSMGTGGPYEQYF. CDR3 nucleotide sequence: TGTGCCAGCAGCATGGGGACAGGCGGTCCTTACGAGCAGTACTTC.

This clone was found a few times. In DNA, the CDR3 is TGTGCCAGCAGCCCCCCGGGGGGTGGGGCCAACGTCCTGACTTTC. This translates into CASSPPGGGANVLTF. The J gene is TRBJ2-6, the V gene TRBV7-2, with 7 bases identical to TRBD2. CDR3 length: 15 residues. Germline values: CDR1 SGHTA, CDR2 FQGNSA. J gave up 3 bases and V 5 bases, and 4 bases lay outside the gene matches.